By frequency in the sample, the clone carrying this T cell receptor beta chain is medium-sized. The entry originates in a study of T cells after yellow fever vaccination. Study-wide results and caveats: FACS-sorted repertoires could harbor abundant contaminating bulk-population clonotypes. Within the sorted memory subsets, almost all vaccine-responding clonotypes could not be detected on day 0.

The CDR3 runs 13 residues. CDR1 and CDR2 (germline): KGHDR, SFDVKD. The germline V and J ends were trimmed by 4 bases and 2 bases, with 7 bases remaining between them. One entry per CDR3 protein results from TCRdb running MiXCR on the 5' RACE reads. The sample comprises about 25,000 distinct CDR3 sequences, less than 4% of which are singletons, and around 0.95% rests with the top ten. The TCR sequence derives from a man aged 18 to 29 who received the YFV17D yellow fever vaccine. The rearrangement links TRBV24-1 to TRBJ2-5; D gene ambiguous. This material consisted of PBMCs, either bulk or a sorted T-cell subset (CD4+, CD8+, memory, or dextramer-sorted; not recorded which), taken roughly 47 days after the first yellow fever vaccination. The CDR3, as DNA: TGTGCCACCAGTGACGGATATCAAGAGACCCAGTACTTC. Amino acid sequence: CATSDGYQETQYF.